The 14 T cell receptor beta chains listed next were all sequenced from one sample in a study of T-cell reconstitution after alpha-beta-depleted transplantation in children. The library targeted TCRbeta and was prepared with unique molecular identifiers. TCRdb itself ran the PCR reads through MiXCR, one entry per CDR3 protein. The sample lists roughly 100,000 distinct CDR3 sequences, roughly 8% occurring once. The input for sequencing was PBMCs from the stem cell graft donor, taken from the stem cell graft. The source is a human donor who donated a stem cell graft to a child with congenital amegakaryocytic thrombocytopenia.

This clonotype showed up just a few times. V usage is TRBV14 and J usage is TRBJ2-6; 10 nucleotides match TRBD1. Germline-derived CDR1 and CDR2 are SGHDN and FVKESK. CDR3 length: 15 amino acids. The V and J ends lost 8 bases and 0 bases, in that order; junction bases with no gene match: 1. The CDR3 nucleotides are TGTGCCAGCGGGACAGGGGCCTCTGGGGCCAACGTCCTGACTTTC. It codes for CASGTGASGANVLTF.

This clonotype was observed many times. The rearrangement joins TRBV9 to TRBJ1-2, with 9 bases aligning to TRBD1. V lost 0 bases and J lost 5; bases outside the gene matches: 2. CDR1 is SGDLS, CDR2 YYNGEE, per germline. The CDR3 contains 14 residues. The CDR3 region is CASSVEDRGYGYTF. The DNA of the CDR3 is TGTGCCAGCAGCGTAGAGGACAGGGGATATGGCTACACCTTC.

This clonotype has a count of ten or more. The chain combines TRBV4-1 with TRBJ2-1; D gene uncertain. Germline V gene sequence: CDR1 MGHRA, CDR2 YSYEKL. CDR3 length: 15 residues. Trimming stripped 0 bases from V and 7 bases from J, with 13 bases between. As DNA, the CDR3 is TGCGCCAGCAGCCAAGAGGGCCAGCGTCTGAATGAGCAGTTCTTC. This encodes CASSQEGQRLNEQFF.

This clonotype occurred many times. The rearrangement joins TRBV5-6 to TRBJ2-2; possibly TRBD1 for D (6 bases). From germline, CDR1 is SGHDT and CDR2 YYEEEE. The ends were cut back, 4 bases at V and 1 base at J, with 8 bases in the middle. This CDR3 comprises 14 residues. The CDR3 DNA sequence: TGTGCCAGCAGCCTCAGGGGGAACACCGGGGAGCTGTTTTTT. Translating it yields CASSLRGNTGELFF.

This clonotype showed up many times. This sequence joins TRBV11-2 and TRBJ1-2; tentative D call: TRBD1 (5 bases). CDR1 is SGHAT, CDR2 FQNNGV, per germline. V was trimmed by 6 bases and J by 6 bases, leaving 23 bases between them. The CDR3 is 16 residues long. CDR3 amino acids: CASRPGYGNRMDGYTF. As DNA, the CDR3 is TGTGCCAGCAGACCAGGGTACGGTAATCGGATGGATGGCTACACCTTC.

At least ten counts were recorded for this clonotype. J is TRBJ2-5 and V is TRBV12-3 or TRBV12-4; 14 nucleotides align to TRBD2. CDR3 length equals 16 residues. The J segment lost 5 bases and the V segment lost 5 bases, leaving 7 bases of the junction unmatched. CDR3 nucleotide sequence: TGTGCCAGCAGTAACCGACTAGCGGGGGGGCTGGAGACCCAGTACTTC. Amino acids: CASSNRLAGGLETQYF.

This clonotype showed up many times. CDR3 protein: CASSQDVTSGNYEQYF. CDR3 DNA sequence: TGCGCCAGCAGCCAAGACGTCACTAGCGGAAACTACGAGCAGTACTTC. The V gene is TRBV4-1, the J gene TRBJ2-7, with 8 bases identical to TRBD2. The CDR3 is made up of 16 amino acids. Germline-derived CDR1 and CDR2 are MGHRA and YSYEKL. V lost 0 bases and J lost 3; bases outside the gene matches: 7.

The sample holds many counts of this clonotype. This chain connects TRBV9 to TRBJ2-3; D is perhaps TRBD1 (6 bases). From germline, CDR1 is SGDLS and CDR2 YYNGEE. CDR3 length equals 17 residues. V was trimmed by 0 bases and J by 1 base, leaving 15 bases between them. This CDR3 is CASSVALRGRGTDTQYF. In DNA, the CDR3 is TGTGCCAGCAGCGTAGCCCTCAGGGGACGGGGCACAGATACGCAGTATTTT.

This clonotype was counted many times. The genes are TRBV12-3 or TRBV12-4 and TRBJ2-5; D is undetermined. The CDR3 runs 16 residues. Trimming left V 8 bases short and J 1 base short, with 20 bases between. This CDR3 is CASSPGKLGTQETQYF. The CDR3 coding sequence is TGTGCCAGCTCACCCGGCAAGCTAGGCACCCAAGAGACCCAGTACTTC.

In its sample, this clonotype was seen many times. V and J are TRBV11-2 and TRBJ1-1; weak D call: TRBD1 (6 bases). The CDR3 runs 16 residues. Germline CDR1 SGHAT, CDR2 FQNNGV. Trimming removed 5 bases at V and 0 bases at J, with 16 bases between. CDR3 residues: CASSKVGGRMNTEAFF. Written as DNA, the CDR3 is TGTGCCAGCAGCAAAGTGGGGGGCCGAATGAACACTGAAGCTTTCTTT.

The V and J genes are TRBV5-1 and TRBJ2-2; D is unclear. V lost 7 bases and J lost 4, with 11 bases in between. Germline-derived CDR1 and CDR2 are SGHRS and YFSETQ. This CDR3 has 13 residues. The DNA for the CDR3 is TGCGCCAGCGCCGCCCTCAGCACCGGGGAGCTGTTTTTT. Protein sequence: CASAALSTGELFF.

V is TRBV5-1 and J is TRBJ1-5; D might be TRBD1 (5 bases). Trimming removed 2 bases at V and 5 bases at J, with 8 bases between. Germline V lookup: CDR1 SGHRS, CDR2 YFSETQ. CDR3 length equals 13 residues. The CDR3 reads CASSLGVDQPQHF. The CDR3, as DNA: TGCGCCAGCAGCTTAGGGGTTGATCAGCCCCAGCATTTT.

In this sample, this clonotype turned up many times. This sequence joins TRBV28 and TRBJ2-1, with 13 bases matching TRBD2. The CDR3 is made up of 18 amino acids. Germline V gene sequence: CDR1 MDHEN, CDR2 SYDVKM. V lost 4 bases, J lost 0 bases, and 6 bases stayed unmatched. The CDR3 DNA is TGTGCCAGCAGTTCCCACCGGACTAGCGGGAGCTCCTACAATGAGCAGTTCTTC. Its translation: CASSSHRTSGSSYNEQFF.

This clonotype showed up many times. The V gene is TRBV2, the J gene TRBJ2-1, with 8 positions matching TRBD2. This CDR3 is built from 15 residues. V lost 6 bases to trimming and J lost 0 bases; unmatched junction nucleotides: 4. Germline V gene sequence: CDR1 SNHLY, CDR2 FYNNEI. In nucleotides, the CDR3 is TGTGCCAGCAGCGCCAGCGGGGGCTCCTACAATGAGCAGTTCTTC. This encodes CASSASGGSYNEQFF.